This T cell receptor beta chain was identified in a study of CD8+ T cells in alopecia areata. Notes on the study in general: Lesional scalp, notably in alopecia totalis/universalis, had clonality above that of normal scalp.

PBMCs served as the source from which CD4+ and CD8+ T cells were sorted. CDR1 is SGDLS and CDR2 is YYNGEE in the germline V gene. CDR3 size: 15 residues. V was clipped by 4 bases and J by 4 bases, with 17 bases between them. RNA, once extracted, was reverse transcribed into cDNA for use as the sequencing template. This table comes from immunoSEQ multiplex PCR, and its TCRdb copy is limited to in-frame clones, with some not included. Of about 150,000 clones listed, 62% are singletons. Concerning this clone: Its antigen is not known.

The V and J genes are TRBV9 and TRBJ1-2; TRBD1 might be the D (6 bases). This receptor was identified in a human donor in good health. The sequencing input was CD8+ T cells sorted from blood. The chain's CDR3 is CASSTRGQGLYGYTF. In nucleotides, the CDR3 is TGTGCCAGCAGCACGCGAGGCCAGGGGCTCTATGGCTACACCTTC. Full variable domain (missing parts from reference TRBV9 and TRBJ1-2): DSGVTQTPKHLITATGQRVTLRCSPRSGDLSVYWYQQSLDQGLQFLIQYYNGEERAKGNILERFSAQQFPDLHSELNLSSLELGDSALYFCASSTRGQGLYGYTFGSGTRLTVV.